The clone carrying this TCR beta chain was recorded many times. V was pared by 2 bases and J by 3 bases, with 4 bases of the junction left unmatched. This CDR3 is 14 amino acids long. The germline gives CDR1 SEHNR, CDR2 FQNEAQ (reference sequence). This record comes from a study of early T cells in non-severe SARS-CoV-2 infection. The protocol attached unique molecular identifiers to individual cDNA molecules. In TCRdb, the 5' RACE reads were re-called with MiXCR into one record per CDR3 protein. The repertoire consists of 65,000 to 75,000 distinct CDR3 sequences, with 4% to 6% occurring once and the leading ten covering 3% to 4.5%.

The receptor comes from an adult who was a healthcare worker with PCR-confirmed SARS-CoV-2 infection or an uninfected control (not recorded which). The donor label of this sample is uncertain. The sample in question was whole blood, obtained at baseline. This chain connects TRBV7-9 to TRBJ2-7; 7 positions agree with TRBD2. The CDR3 loop reads CASSLREVDYEQYF. CDR3 bases: TGTGCCAGCAGCTTACGGGAGGTCGACTACGAGCAGTACTTC.